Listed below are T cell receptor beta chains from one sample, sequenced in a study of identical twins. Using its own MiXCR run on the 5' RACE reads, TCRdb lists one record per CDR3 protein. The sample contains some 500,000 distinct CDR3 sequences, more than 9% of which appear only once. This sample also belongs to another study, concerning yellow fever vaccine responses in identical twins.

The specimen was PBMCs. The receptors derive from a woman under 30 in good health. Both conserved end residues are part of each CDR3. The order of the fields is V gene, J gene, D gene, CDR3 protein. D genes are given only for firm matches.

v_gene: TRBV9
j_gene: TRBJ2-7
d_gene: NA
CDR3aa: CASSVAGAHYEQYF

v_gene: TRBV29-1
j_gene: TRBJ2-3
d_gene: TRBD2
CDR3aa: CSVRGVGLAGADTQYF

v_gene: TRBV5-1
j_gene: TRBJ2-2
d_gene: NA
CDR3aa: CASSFGRTGELFF

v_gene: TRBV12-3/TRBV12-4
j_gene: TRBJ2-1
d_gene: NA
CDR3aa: CASSLTRNNEQFF

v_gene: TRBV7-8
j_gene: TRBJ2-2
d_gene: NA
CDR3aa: CASSWERGFSNTGELFF

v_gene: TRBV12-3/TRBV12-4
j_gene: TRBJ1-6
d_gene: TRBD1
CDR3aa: CATRWDSNSPLHF

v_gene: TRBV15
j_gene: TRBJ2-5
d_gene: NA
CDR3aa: CATSLSWDEETQYF

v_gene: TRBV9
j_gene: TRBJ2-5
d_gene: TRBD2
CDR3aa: CASSVAVGGSEETQYF

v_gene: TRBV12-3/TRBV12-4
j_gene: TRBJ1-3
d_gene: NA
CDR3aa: CASSFEGPGSGNTIYF

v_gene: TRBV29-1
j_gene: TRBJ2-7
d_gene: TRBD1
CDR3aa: CSVEVQGAYEQYF

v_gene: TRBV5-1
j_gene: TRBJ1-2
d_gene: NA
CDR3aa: CASSPDGYGYTF

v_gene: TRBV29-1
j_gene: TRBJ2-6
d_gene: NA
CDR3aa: CSVETSSGANVLTF

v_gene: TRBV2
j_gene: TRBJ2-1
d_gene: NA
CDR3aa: CASKGRSGFDEQFF

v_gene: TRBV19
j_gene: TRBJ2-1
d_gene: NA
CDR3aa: CASSGPPLYNEQFF

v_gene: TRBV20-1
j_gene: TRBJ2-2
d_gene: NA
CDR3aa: CSAGRANTGELFF

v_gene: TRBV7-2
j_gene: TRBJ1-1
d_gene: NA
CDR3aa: CASSLAGFGTEAFF

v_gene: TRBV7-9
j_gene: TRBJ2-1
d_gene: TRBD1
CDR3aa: CASSLVRDRVNEQFF

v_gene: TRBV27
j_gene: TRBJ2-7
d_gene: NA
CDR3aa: CASSLSGGNGYEQYF

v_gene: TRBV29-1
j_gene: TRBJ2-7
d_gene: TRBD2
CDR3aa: CSVAGLAGGPPYEQYF

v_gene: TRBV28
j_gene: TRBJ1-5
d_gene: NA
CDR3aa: CASCTTGRGNNQPQHF